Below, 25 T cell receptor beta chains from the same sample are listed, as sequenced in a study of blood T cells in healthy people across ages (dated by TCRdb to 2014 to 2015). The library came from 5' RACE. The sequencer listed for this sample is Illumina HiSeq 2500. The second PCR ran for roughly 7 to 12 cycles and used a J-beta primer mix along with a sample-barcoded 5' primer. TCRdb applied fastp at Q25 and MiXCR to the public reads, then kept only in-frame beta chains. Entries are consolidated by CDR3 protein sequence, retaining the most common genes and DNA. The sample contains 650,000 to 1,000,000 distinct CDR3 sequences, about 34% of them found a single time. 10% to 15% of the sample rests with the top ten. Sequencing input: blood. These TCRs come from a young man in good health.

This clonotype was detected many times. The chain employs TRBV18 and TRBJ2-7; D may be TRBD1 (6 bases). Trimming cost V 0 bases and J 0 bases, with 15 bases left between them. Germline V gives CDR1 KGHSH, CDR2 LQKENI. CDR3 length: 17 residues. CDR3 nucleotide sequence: TGTGCCAGCTCACCACCCGATGGGGGCGAGGCCTCCTACGAGCAGTACTTC. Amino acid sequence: CASSPPDGGEASYEQYF. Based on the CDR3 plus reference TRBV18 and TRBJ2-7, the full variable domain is NAGVMQNPRHLVRRRGQEARLRCSPMKGHSHVYWYRQLPEEGLKFMVYLQKENIIDESGMPKERFSAEFPKEGPSILRIQQVVRGDSAAYFCASSPPDGGEASYEQYFGPGTRLTVT.

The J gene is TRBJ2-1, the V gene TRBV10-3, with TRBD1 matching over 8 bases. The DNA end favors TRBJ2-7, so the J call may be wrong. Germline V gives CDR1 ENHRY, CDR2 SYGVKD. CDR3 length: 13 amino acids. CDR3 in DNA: TGTGCCATCAGTGGGACAGGGAACAATGAGCAGTACTTC. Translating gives CAISGTGNNEQYF.

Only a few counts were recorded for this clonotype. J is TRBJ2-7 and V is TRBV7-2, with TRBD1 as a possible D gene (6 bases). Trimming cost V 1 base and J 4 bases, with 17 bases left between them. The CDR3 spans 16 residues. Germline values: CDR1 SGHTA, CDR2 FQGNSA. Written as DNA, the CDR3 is TGTGCCAGCAGCTTAGAGGGGACATCCGCGGCATACGAGCAGTACTTC. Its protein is CASSLEGTSAAYEQYF.

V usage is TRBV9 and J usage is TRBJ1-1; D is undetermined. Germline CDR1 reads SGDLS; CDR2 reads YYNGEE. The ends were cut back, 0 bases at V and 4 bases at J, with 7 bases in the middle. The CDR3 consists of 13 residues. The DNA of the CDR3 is TGTGCCAGCAGCGTAGCTCAGGTCACTGAAGCTTTCTTT. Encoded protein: CASSVAQVTEAFF.

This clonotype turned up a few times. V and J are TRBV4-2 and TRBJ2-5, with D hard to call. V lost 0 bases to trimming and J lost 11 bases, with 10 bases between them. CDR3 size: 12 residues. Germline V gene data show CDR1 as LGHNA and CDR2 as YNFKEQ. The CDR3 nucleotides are TGTGCCAGCAGCCAAGAGACGGCTGAGCAGTACTTC. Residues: CASSQETAEQYF.

In nucleotides, the CDR3 is TGTGCCAGCAGTGAAAGTGGGAAAAAAACAGATACGCAGTATTTT. Translation: CASSESGKKTDTQYF. The chain recombines TRBV25-1 with TRBJ2-3; D call uncertain. This CDR3 is built from 15 residues. Germline V gene data show CDR1 as MGHDK and CDR2 as SYGVNS. The ends were cut back, 2 bases at V and 3 bases at J, with 12 bases in the middle. Full variable domain (outside the CDR3, taken from reference TRBV25-1 and TRBJ2-3): EADIYQTPRYLVIGTGKKITLECSQTMGHDKMYWYQQDPGMELHLIHYSYGVNSTEKGDLSSESTVSRIRTEHFPLTLESARPSHTSQYLCASSESGKKTDTQYFGPGTRLTVL.

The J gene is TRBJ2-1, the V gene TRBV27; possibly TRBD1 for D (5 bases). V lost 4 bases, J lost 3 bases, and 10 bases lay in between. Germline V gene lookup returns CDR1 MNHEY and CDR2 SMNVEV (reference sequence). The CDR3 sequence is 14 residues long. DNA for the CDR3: TGTGCCAGCAGTTCAAGCGACAGCTACAATGAGCAGTTCTTC. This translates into CASSSSDSYNEQFF.

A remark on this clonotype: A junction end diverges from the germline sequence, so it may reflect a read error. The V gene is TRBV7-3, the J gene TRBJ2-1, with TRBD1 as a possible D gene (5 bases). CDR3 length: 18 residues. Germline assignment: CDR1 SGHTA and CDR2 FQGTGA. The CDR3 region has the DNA TGTGCCGGCAGCTTGCTATCAGGGTCAAGGAGCTCCTACAATGAGCAGTTCTTC. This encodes CAGSLLSGSRSSYNEQFF.

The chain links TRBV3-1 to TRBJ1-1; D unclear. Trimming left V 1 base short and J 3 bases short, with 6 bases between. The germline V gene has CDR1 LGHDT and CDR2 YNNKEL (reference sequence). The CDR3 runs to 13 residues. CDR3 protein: CASSQARDTEAFF. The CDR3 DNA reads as TGTGCCAGCAGCCAAGCCCGCGACACTGAAGCTTTCTTT.

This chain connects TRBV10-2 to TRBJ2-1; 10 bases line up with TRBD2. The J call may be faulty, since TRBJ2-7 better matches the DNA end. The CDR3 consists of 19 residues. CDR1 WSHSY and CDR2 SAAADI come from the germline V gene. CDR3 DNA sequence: TGCGCCAGCAGTGATCCCGGGAGGAGCGGGGGGGCCAAATACAATGAGCAGTACTTC. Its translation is CASSDPGRSGGAKYNEQYF.

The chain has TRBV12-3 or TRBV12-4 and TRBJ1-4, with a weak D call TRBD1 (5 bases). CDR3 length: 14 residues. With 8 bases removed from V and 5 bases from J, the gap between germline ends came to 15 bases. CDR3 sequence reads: CASWGGTGNEKLFF. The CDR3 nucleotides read TGTGCCAGCTGGGGGGGGACGGGGAATGAAAAACTGTTTTTT.

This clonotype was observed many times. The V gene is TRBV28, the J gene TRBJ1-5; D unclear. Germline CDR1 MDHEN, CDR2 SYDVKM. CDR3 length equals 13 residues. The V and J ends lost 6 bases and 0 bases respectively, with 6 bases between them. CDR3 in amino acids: CASSSDSNQPQHF. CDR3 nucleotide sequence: TGTGCCAGCAGCTCTGATAGCAATCAGCCCCAGCATTTT.

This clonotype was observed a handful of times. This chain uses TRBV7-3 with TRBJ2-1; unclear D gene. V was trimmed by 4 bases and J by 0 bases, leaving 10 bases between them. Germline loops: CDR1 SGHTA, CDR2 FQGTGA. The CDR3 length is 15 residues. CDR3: CASSSDPSSYNEQFF. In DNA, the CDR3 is TGTGCCAGCAGCTCCGACCCAAGCTCCTACAATGAGCAGTTCTTC. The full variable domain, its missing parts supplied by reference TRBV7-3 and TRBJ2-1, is GAGVSQTPSNKVTEKGKYVELRCDPISGHTALYWYRQSLGQGPEFLIYFQGTGAADDSGLPNDRFFAVRPEGSVSTLKIQRTERGDSAVYLCASSSDPSSYNEQFFGPGTRLTVL.

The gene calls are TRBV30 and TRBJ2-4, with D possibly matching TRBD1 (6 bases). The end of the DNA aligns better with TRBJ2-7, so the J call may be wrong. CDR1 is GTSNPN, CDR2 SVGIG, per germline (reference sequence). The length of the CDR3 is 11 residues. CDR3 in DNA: TGTGCCGGGATTACAGGGTCCGAGCAGTACTTC. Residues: CAGITGSEQYF.

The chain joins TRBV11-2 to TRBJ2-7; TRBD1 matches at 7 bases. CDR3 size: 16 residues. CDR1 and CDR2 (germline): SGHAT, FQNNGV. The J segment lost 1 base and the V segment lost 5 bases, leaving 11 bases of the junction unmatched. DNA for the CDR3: TGTGCCAGCAGCGTGGCCCCGGGACAGTGGTCCTACGAGCAGTACTTC. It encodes CASSVAPGQWSYEQYF.

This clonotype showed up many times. CDR3 in amino acids: CAIRPQQGNEQFF. CDR3 in DNA: TGTGCCATCAGACCTCAACAGGGCAATGAGCAGTTCTTC. V gene TRBV10-3 combines with J gene TRBJ2-1, with D perhaps matching TRBD1 (6 bases). The CDR3 sequence is 13 residues long. Germline CDR1 reads ENHRY; CDR2 reads SYGVKD. Trimming left V 6 bases short and J 6 bases short, with 12 bases between.

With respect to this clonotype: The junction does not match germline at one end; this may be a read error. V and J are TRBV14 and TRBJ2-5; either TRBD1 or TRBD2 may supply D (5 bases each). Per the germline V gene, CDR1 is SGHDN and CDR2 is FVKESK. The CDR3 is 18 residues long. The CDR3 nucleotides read TGTGCCAGCAACCAAGTAAAACCGGGACCACGAAACCAAGAGACCCAGTACTTC. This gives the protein CASNQVKPGPRNQETQYF.

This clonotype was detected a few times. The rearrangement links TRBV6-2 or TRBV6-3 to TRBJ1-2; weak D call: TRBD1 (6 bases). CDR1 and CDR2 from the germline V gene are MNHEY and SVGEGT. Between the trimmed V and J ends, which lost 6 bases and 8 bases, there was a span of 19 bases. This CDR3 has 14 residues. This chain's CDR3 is CASRKTGTLTGYTF. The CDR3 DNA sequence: TGTGCCAGCAGGAAGACAGGCACTTTGACGGGCTACACCTTC.

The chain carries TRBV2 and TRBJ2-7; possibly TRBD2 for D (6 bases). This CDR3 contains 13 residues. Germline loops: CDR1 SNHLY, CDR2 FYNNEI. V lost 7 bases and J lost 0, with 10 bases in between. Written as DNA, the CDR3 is TGTGCCAGCAACGGAGGGAACTCCTACGAGCAGTACTTC. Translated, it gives CASNGGNSYEQYF.

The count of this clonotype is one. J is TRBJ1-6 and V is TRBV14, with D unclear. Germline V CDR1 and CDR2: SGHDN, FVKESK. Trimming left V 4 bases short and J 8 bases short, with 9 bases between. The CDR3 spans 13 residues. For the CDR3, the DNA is TGTGCCAGCAGCCGTAAAAACGATTCACCCCTCCACTTT. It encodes CASSRKNDSPLHF.

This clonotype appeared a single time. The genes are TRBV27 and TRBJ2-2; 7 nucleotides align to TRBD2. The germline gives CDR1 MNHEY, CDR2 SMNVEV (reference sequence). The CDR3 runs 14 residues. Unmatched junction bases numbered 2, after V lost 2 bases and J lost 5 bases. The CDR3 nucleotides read TGTGCCAGCAGTTTAGGACTAGTTACCGGGGAGCTGTTTTTT. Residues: CASSLGLVTGELFF.

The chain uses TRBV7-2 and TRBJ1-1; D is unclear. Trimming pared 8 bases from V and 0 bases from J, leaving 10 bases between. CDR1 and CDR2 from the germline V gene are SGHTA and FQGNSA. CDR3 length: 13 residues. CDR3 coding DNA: TGTGCCAGCCAAACAGTCATGAACACTGAAGCTTTCTTT. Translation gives CASQTVMNTEAFF.

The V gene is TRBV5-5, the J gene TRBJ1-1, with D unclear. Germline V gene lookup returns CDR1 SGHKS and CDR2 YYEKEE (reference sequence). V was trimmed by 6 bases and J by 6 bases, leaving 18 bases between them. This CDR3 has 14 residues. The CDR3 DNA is TGTGCCAGCACAACGGCACCGGGAGTTGCTGAAGCTTTCTTT. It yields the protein CASTTAPGVAEAFF.

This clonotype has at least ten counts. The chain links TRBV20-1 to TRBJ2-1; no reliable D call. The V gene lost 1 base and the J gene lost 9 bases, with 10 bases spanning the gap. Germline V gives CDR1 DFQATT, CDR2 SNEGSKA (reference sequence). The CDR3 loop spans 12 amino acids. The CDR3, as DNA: TGCAGTGCTAGAGCCGAGAACGCTGAGCAGTTCTTC. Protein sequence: CSARAENAEQFF.

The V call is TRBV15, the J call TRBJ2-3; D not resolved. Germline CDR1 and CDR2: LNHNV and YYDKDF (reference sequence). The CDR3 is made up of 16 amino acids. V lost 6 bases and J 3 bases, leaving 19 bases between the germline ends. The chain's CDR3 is CATRRVAVSSTDTQYF. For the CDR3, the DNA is TGTGCCACCAGAAGGGTAGCAGTGTCATCGACAGATACGCAGTATTTT.